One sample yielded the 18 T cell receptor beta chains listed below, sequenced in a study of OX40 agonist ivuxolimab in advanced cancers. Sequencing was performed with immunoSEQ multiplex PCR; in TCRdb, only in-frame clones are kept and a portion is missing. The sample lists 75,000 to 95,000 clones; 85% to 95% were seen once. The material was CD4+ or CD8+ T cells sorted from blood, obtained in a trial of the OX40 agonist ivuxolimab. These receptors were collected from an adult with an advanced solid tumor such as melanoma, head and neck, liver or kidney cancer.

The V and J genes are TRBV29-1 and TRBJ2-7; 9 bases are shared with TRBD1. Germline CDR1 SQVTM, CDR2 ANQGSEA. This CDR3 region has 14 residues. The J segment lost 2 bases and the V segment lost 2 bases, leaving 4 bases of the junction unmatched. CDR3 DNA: TGCAGCGTTGAATGGACAGGGGAACCCTACGAGCAGTACTTC. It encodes CSVEWTGEPYEQYF.

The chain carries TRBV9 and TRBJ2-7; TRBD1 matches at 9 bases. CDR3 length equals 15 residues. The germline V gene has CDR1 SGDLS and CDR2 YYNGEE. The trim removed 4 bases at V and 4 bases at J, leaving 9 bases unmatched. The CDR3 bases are TGTGCCAGCAGCCCTCAGGGGACAGGGTTTTACGAGCAGTACTTC. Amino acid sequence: CASSPQGTGFYEQYF.

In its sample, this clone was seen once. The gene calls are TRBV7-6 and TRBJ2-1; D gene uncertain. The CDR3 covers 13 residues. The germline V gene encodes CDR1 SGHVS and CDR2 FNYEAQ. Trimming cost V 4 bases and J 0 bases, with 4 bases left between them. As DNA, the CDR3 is TGTGCCAGCAGCTACAGCTCCTACAATGAGCAGTTCTTC. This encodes CASSYSSYNEQFF.

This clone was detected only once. The DNA for the CDR3 is TGCAGCGTTGAAGGGAACAGGGGGCTTCGGTACGAGCAGTACTTC. This sequence encodes CSVEGNRGLRYEQYF. V and J are TRBV29-1 and TRBJ2-7; 9 positions agree with TRBD1. V lost 1 base and J lost 4; bases outside the gene matches: 8. Germline CDR1 and CDR2: SQVTM and ANQGSEA. The length of the CDR3 is 15 residues.

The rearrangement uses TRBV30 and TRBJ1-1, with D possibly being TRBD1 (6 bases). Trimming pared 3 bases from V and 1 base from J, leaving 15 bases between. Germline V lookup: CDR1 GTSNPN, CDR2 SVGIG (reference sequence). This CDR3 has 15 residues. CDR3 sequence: CAWRDWLGQNTEAFF. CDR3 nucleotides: TGTGCCTGGAGGGACTGGTTGGGACAGAACACTGAAGCTTTCTTT.

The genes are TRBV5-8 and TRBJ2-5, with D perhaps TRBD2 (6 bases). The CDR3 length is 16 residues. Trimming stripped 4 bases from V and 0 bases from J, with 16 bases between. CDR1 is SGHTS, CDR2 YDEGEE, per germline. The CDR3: CASSGPPGEYQETQYF. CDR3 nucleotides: TGTGCCAGCAGCGGACCCCCGGGGGAGTACCAAGAGACCCAGTACTTC.

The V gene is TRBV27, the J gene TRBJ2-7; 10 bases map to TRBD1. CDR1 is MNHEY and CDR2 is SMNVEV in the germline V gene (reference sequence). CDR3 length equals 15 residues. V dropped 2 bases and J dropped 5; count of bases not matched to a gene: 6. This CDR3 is CASSLRQGAFDEQYF. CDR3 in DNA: TGTGCCAGCAGTTTAAGACAGGGGGCTTTCGACGAGCAGTACTTC.

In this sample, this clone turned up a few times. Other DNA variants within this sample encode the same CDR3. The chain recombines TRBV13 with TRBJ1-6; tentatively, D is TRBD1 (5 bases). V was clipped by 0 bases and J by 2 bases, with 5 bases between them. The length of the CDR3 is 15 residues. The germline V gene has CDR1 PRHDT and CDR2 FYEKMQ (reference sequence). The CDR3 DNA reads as TGTGCCAGCAGCTTAGGGACAGCCTATAATTCACCCCTCCACTTT. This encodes CASSLGTAYNSPLHF.

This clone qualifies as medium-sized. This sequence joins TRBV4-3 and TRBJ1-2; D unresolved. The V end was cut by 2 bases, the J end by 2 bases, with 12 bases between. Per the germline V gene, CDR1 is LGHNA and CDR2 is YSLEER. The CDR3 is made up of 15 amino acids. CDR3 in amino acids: CASSQNVGSNYGYTF. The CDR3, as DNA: TGCGCCAGCAGCCAAAACGTCGGGTCGAACTATGGCTACACCTTC.

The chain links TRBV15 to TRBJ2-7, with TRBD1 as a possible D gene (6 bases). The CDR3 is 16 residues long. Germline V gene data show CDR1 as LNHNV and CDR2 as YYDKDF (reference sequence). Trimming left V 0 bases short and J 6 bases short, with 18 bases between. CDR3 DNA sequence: TGTGCCACCAGCAGAGATCTGCAGGGACAATTGATCGAGCAGTACTTC. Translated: CATSRDLQGQLIEQYF.

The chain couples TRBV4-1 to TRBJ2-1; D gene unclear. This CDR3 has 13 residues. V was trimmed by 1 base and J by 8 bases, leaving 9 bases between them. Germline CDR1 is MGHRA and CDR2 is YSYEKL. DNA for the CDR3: TGCGCCAGCAGCCAAGGGGTTTTCGATGAGCAGTTCTTC. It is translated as CASSQGVFDEQFF.

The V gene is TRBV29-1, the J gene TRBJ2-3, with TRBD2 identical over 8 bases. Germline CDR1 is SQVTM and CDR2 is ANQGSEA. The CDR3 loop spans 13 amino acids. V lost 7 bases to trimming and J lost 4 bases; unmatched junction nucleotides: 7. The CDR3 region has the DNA TGCAGCGCCCCGGGGGGGTTCTCAGATACGCAGTATTTT. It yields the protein CSAPGGFSDTQYF.

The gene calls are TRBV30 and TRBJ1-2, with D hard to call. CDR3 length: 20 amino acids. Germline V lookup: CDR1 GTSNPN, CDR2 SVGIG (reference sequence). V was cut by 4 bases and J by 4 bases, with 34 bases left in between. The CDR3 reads CAWNGRAFGFTAVEGYGYTF. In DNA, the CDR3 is TGTGCCTGGAACGGTCGAGCATTCGGTTTTACGGCTGTGGAGGGCTATGGCTACACCTTC.

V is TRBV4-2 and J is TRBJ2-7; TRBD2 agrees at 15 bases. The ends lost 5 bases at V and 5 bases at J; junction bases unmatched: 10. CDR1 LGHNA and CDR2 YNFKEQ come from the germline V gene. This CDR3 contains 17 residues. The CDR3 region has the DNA TGTGCCAGCAGCTATTTTGGGACTAGCGGGGGGCCCCACGAGCAGTACTTC. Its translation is CASSYFGTSGGPHEQYF.

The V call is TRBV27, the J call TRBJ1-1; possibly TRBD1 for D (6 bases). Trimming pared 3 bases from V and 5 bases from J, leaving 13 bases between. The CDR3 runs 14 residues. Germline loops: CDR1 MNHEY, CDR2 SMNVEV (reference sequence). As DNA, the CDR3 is TGTGCCAGCAGTTTGTCCAGGGGTCGGACTGAAGCTTTCTTT. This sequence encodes CASSLSRGRTEAFF.

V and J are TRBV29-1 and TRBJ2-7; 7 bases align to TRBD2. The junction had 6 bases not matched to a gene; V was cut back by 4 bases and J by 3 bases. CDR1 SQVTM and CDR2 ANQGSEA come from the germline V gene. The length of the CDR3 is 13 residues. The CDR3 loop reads CSVVAGDVYEQYF. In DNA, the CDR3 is TGCAGCGTTGTGGCGGGGGACGTCTACGAGCAGTACTTC.

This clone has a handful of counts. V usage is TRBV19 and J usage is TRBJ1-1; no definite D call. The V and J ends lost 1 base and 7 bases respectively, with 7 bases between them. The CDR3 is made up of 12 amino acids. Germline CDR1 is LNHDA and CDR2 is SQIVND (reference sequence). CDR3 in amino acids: CASSIGIGEAFF. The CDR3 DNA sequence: TGTGCCAGTAGTATAGGTATCGGTGAAGCTTTCTTT.

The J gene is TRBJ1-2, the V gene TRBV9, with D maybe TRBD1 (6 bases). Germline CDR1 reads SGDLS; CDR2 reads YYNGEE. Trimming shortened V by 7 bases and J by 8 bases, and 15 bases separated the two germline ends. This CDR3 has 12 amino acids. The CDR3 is CASSGGGVGYTF. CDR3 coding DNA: TGTGCCAGCTCCGGAGGGGGGGTGGGCTACACCTTC. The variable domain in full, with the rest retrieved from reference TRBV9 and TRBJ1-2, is DSGVTQTPKHLITATGQRVTLRCSPRSGDLSVYWYQQSLDQGLQFLIQYYNGEERAKGNILERFSAQQFPDLHSELNLSSLELGDSALYFCASSGGGVGYTFGSGTRLTVV.